A single sample gave rise to the 11 T cell receptor beta chains below, sequenced in a study of blood T cell repertoires in COVID-19. Assay: immunoSEQ multiplex PCR; the TCRdb copy retains only in-frame clones and omits some. The repertoire holds 200,000 to 250,000 clones, with around 90% as singletons. Sequencing was performed on PBMCs or T cells enriched from blood (not recorded which). These receptors all come from a woman aged 25 to 39 who had recovered from COVID-19.

The chain joins TRBV5-4 to TRBJ1-3; 9 positions match TRBD1. This CDR3 is built from 15 residues. Trimming cost V 4 bases and J 5 bases; bases outside gene matches: 7. From germline, CDR1 is SGHNT and CDR2 YYREEE (reference sequence). The CDR3 protein is CASSIPGQGRNTIYF. The DNA of the CDR3 is TGTGCCAGCAGCATTCCGGGACAGGGCAGAAACACCATATATTTT.

This chain joins TRBV7-9 and TRBJ1-6; TRBD1 agrees at 9 bases. The CDR3 runs 15 residues. The V gene's germline CDR1 is SEHNR and CDR2 FQNEAQ (reference sequence). V lost 2 bases and J lost 7; bases outside the gene matches: 3. CDR3 DNA: TGTGCCAGCAGCTTAATGGGACAGGGAAATTCACCCCTCCACTTT. This gives the protein CASSLMGQGNSPLHF.

The genes are TRBV19 and TRBJ1-2, with 7 positions matching TRBD1. CDR3 size: 15 residues. Unmatched junction bases numbered 6, after V lost 5 bases and J lost 0 bases. Germline loops: CDR1 LNHDA, CDR2 SQIVND (reference sequence). CDR3 DNA sequence: TGTGCCAGTAGTCCGGGACAGCGACCTAACTATGGCTACACCTTC. The encoded protein is CASSPGQRPNYGYTF.

The genes are TRBV6-5 and TRBJ2-1; 7 bases map to TRBD2. The V gene's germline CDR1 is MNHEY and CDR2 SVGAGI. V was clipped by 4 bases and J by 1 base; unmatched bases: 4. This CDR3 is built from 15 residues. CDR3: CASSWNGGSYNEQFF. CDR3 DNA sequence: TGTGCCAGCAGTTGGAACGGGGGGTCCTACAATGAGCAGTTCTTC.

The rearrangement links TRBV4-3 to TRBJ2-5; 9 bases agree with TRBD2. The germline V gene encodes CDR1 LGHNA and CDR2 YSLEER. CDR3 size: 14 residues. Trimming cost V 5 bases and J 5 bases; bases outside gene matches: 6. CDR3 amino acids: CASSRAGGTETQYF. CDR3 DNA sequence: TGCGCCAGCAGCAGAGCGGGGGGCACGGAGACCCAGTACTTC.

V is TRBV7-2 and J is TRBJ1-5; 7 nucleotides match TRBD1. The CDR3 spans 18 residues. Germline V gene data show CDR1 as SGHTA and CDR2 as FQGNSA. Unmatched junction bases numbered 12, after V lost 1 base and J lost 3 bases. The CDR3 region has the DNA TGTGCCAGCAGCTTAGTGGATCCTCGGACAGGCCTCAATCAGCCCCAGCATTTT. Protein sequence: CASSLVDPRTGLNQPQHF.

This rearrangement joins TRBV7-3 to TRBJ2-1; 9 bases line up with TRBD2. Looked up from germline, CDR1 is SGHTA and CDR2 is FQGTGA. This CDR3 is built from 15 residues. The J segment lost 4 bases and the V segment lost 0 bases, leaving 1 base of the junction unmatched. The CDR3 nucleotides read TGTGCCAGCAGCTTAACCCTAGCGGGGTACAATGAGCAGTTCTTC. The encoded protein is CASSLTLAGYNEQFF.

There are a few counts of this clone. The V and J genes are TRBV5-4 and TRBJ2-7; weak D call: TRBD1 (5 bases). The germline gives CDR1 SGHNT, CDR2 YYREEE (reference sequence). The CDR3 is 15 residues long. The V end lost 5 bases, the J end lost 0 bases, and 15 bases lay between the germline ends. The CDR3 bases are TGTGCCAGCAGTTCAGGAAGGGGAAGCTCCTACGAGCAGTACTTC. Protein: CASSSGRGSSYEQYF.

V gene TRBV18 combines with J gene TRBJ1-1, with 7 bases fitting TRBD1. Germline CDR1 and CDR2: KGHSH and LQKENI. V shed 5 bases, J shed 1 base, and the junction held 1 base outside the gene matches. The CDR3 contains 13 residues. DNA for the CDR3: TGTGCCAGCTCATGGGACAGGAACACTGAAGCTTTCTTT. Translated, it gives CASSWDRNTEAFF.

This clone was observed many times. The V call is TRBV7-9, the J call TRBJ2-3, with a weak D call TRBD2 (7 bases). Germline lookup yields CDR1 SEHNR and CDR2 FQNEAQ (reference sequence). The length of the CDR3 is 15 residues. Between the trimmed V and J ends, which lost 3 bases and 2 bases, there was a span of 12 bases. CDR3 residues: CASSLAGGPTDTQYF. CDR3 in DNA: TGTGCCAGCAGCTTGGCCGGGGGGCCCACAGATACGCAGTATTTT. Full variable domain (remainder filled in from reference TRBV7-9 and TRBJ2-3): DTGVSQNPRHKITKRGQNVTFRCDPISEHNRLYWYRQTLGQGPEFLTYFQNEAQLEKSRLLSDRFSAERPKGSFSTLEIQRTEQGDSAMYLCASSLAGGPTDTQYFGPGTRLTVL.

The chain couples TRBV13 to TRBJ2-3, with TRBD1 matching 9 bases. Germline values: CDR1 PRHDT, CDR2 FYEKMQ (reference sequence). This CDR3 is built from 14 residues. J was trimmed by 5 bases and V by 5 bases; bases with no gene match: 5. Here the CDR3 reads CASSLGTGRDTQYF. The CDR3 DNA follows: TGTGCCAGCAGCCTGGGGACAGGGAGAGATACGCAGTATTTT.